The clone carrying this TCR beta chain was counted a few times. Regarding treatment: oral pan-JAK inhibitor, 5-10 mg twice daily. The data originate from a study of CD8+ T cells in alopecia areata. Extracted RNA was reverse transcribed into cDNA, the sequencing template. The data were produced by immunoSEQ multiplex PCR, yet TCRdb's version contains in-frame clones alone and is incomplete. The table has some 200,000 clones, approximately 60% seen once. The TCR sequence derives from a human donor with alopecia areata. The sample here was CD4+ T cells sorted from blood, taken at week 4, from a patient treated with tofacitinib.

The CDR3 loop reads CASSLTPTSTGELFF. CDR3 nucleotide sequence: TGCGCCAGCAGCTTGACCCCAACCTCCACCGGGGAGCTGTTTTTT. The rearrangement uses TRBV5-1 and TRBJ2-2; D gene unclear. Germline CDR1 SGHRS, CDR2 YFSETQ. V shed 1 base and J shed 4 bases, with 11 bases lying between them. This CDR3 contains 15 residues.